This T cell receptor (beta chain) was recorded in a study of T cells in Graves' hyperthyroidism and ophthalmopathy. Researchers took RNA transcripts and amplified the TCR beta CDR3 regions from them. Primed by the HTBI set, a first-round RT-PCR was run on the TCR CDR3. TCRdb re-analysed the multiplex PCR reads in MiXCR, keeping a single row per CDR3 protein. The data hold a few hundred thousand distinct CDR3 sequences, with approximately 17% observed a single time. A note on this clonotype: Its antigen is not identified.

PBMCs came from 7.5 to 10 ml fresh peripheral blood. Study-level findings and limits: Model-based prediction identified ophthalmopathy a median 6.5 months prior to its onset. Among thyroid clonotypes expanded above 0.001, most also appeared in blood.

Germline V CDR1 and CDR2: SGHTA, FQGNSA. The CDR3 loop spans 14 amino acids. The V gene lost 1 base and the J gene lost 0 bases, with 7 bases spanning the gap. This chain uses TRBV7-2 with TRBJ2-7, with TRBD2 as a possible D gene (5 bases). The sample taken for sequencing was blood. This receptor was identified in a man aged 18-30 years with Graves' ophthalmopathy. CDR3 sequence: CTSSLGGISYEQYF. CDR3 bases: TGTACCAGCAGCTTAGGAGGGATCTCCTACGAGCAGTACTTC.